A single sample gave rise to the 3 T cell receptor beta chains below, sequenced in a study of CD8 T cells in Susac syndrome. Random hexamers primed reverse transcription of roughly 0.5 to 1 ug RNA. TCRdb re-called the immunoSEQ multiplex PCR reads with MiXCR, one entry per CDR3 protein. The data hold 110,000 to 150,000 distinct CDR3 sequences, with around 95% observed a single time. The sequenced sample was CD4+ T cells from PBMCs. The receptors were sampled from a human donor with Susac syndrome.

The gene calls are TRBV12-3 or TRBV12-4 and TRBJ2-2; D is unresolved. The CDR3 spans 14 residues. The germline V and J ends were trimmed by 6 bases and 5 bases, with 13 bases remaining between them. CDR3 sequence reads: CASRRSRATGELFF. The CDR3, as DNA: TGTGCCAGCAGGCGGTCAAGGGCTACCGGGGAGCTGTTTTTT.

The sample holds one count of this clonotype. CDR3: CASSHGPSAGWNTEAFF. The CDR3 coding sequence is TGTGCCAGCAGCCACGGGCCCTCAGCGGGGTGGAACACTGAAGCTTTCTTT. The V and J genes are TRBV6-2 or TRBV6-3 and TRBJ1-1; D is undetermined. V lost 6 bases and J lost 1, with 21 bases in between. Germline lookup yields CDR1 MNHEY and CDR2 SVGEGT. This CDR3 is built from 17 residues.

V gene TRBV12-3 or TRBV12-4 combines with J gene TRBJ2-2; D unclear. The CDR3 sequence is 12 residues long. V was clipped by 3 bases and J by 8 bases, with 7 bases between them. In nucleotides, the CDR3 is TGTGCCAGCAGTTTTCGAAGAGGGGAGCTGTTTTTT. Its protein product is CASSFRRGELFF.